One sample yielded the 3 T cell receptor beta chains listed below, sequenced in a study of regulatory T cells in long-lasting Graves disease. Relying on iRepertoire HTBI primers and Arm-PCR of CDR3 regions, the team built TCR beta libraries. TCRdb analysed the multiplex PCR reads with MiXCR anew, one entry per CDR3 protein. The sample yields about 220,000 distinct CDR3 sequences, 15% to 20% seen once. The time point is: newly diagnosed GD, antithyroid drugs for less than 3 months. Generation of the TCR library employed RNA extracted from PBMCs. These data also featured in a second study, about T cells in Graves' hyperthyroidism and ophthalmopathy.

The sequencing here drew on peripheral blood mononuclear cells (PBMCs), taken at new diagnosis, from a patient treated with antithyroid drugs. The receptor source for this set is a woman in her 30s with Graves disease.

Ten or more counts support this clonotype. The chain employs TRBV3-1 and TRBJ1-1; D gene ambiguous. The CDR3 consists of 13 residues. Germline V gene sequence: CDR1 LGHDT, CDR2 YNNKEL (reference sequence). V lost 3 bases and J 1 base, leaving 6 bases between the germline ends. As DNA, the CDR3 is TGTGCCAGCAGCCATAGAAGGAACACTGAAGCTTTCTTT. Protein: CASSHRRNTEAFF.

This clonotype was found many times. V and J are TRBV5-1 and TRBJ1-1; 7 positions match TRBD1. This CDR3 region has 14 residues. Germline V lookup: CDR1 SGHRS, CDR2 YFSETQ. V dropped 4 bases and J dropped 4; count of bases not matched to a gene: 7. CDR3 residues: CASSPFAGGTEAFF. For the CDR3, the DNA is TGCGCCAGCAGCCCTTTCGCAGGGGGCACTGAAGCTTTCTTT.

This clonotype has ten or more counts. The chain has TRBV24-1 and TRBJ1-5, with a possible D match to TRBD1 (5 bases). This CDR3 spans 17 amino acids. V dropped 5 bases and J dropped 0 bases, with 16 bases sitting between them. Germline assignment: CDR1 KGHDR and CDR2 SFDVKD. The chain's CDR3 is CATSARGVPYSNQPQHF. The CDR3 nucleotides read TGTGCCACCAGTGCCCGGGGGGTACCCTATAGCAATCAGCCCCAGCATTTT.